Listed below are T cell receptor beta chains from one sample, sequenced in a study of CD4 T cells in relation to SARS-CoV-2 and coronaviruses. The data were produced by immunoSEQ multiplex PCR, yet TCRdb's version contains in-frame clones alone and is incomplete. The data contain 35,000 to 40,000 clones, 70% to 90% of them singletons. Sequenced input: memory CD4+ T cells from PBMCs. The receptors were gathered from an adult with COVID-19. CDR3s include the opening cysteine and the closing phenylalanine or tryptophan. D genes are given only for firm matches. The size entry is marked missing in some rows and otherwise reads once, few, many or a size class.

D gene	J gene	clone size	V gene	CDR3 protein	CDR3 DNA
TRBD2	TRBJ2-7	.	TRBV18	CASSPRLAGGGEQYF	TGTGCCAGCTCACCACGACTAGCGGGAGGAGGTGAGCAGTACTTC
TRBD2	TRBJ2-7	.	TRBV9	CASSVASSGSRSQYF	TGTGCCAGCAGCGTAGCGTCTAGCGGGAGTCGGTCACAGTACTTC
.	TRBJ2-7	.	TRBV7-9	CASSAGAREHYEQYF	TGTGCCAGCAGCGCGGGGGCTCGGGAACACTACGAGCAGTACTTC
TRBD1	TRBJ2-2	.	TRBV19	CASRLTGVNTGELFF	TGTGCCAGTAGACTGACAGGGGTCAACACCGGGGAGCTGTTTTTT
TRBD2	TRBJ2-6	.	TRBV28	CASSSAGAGANVLTF	TGTGCCAGCAGCTCAGCGGGAGCTGGGGCCAACGTCCTGACTTTC
TRBD1	TRBJ2-5	.	TRBV24-1	CATSEYGPTGRETQYF	TGTGCCACCAGTGAATATGGACCGACAGGGCGGGAGACCCAGTACTTC
.	TRBJ2-7	.	TRBV21-1	CASSKDPGQGEVEQYF	TGTGCCAGCAGCAAAGATCCGGGACAGGGGGAGGTCGAGCAGTACTTC
.	TRBJ2-4	.	TRBV4-2	CAGVVVPNIQYF	TGTGCCGGTGTAGTCGTTCCGAACATTCAGTACTTC
.	TRBJ2-7	.	TRBV14	CASSQSAEMYKGEQYF	TGTGCCAGCAGCCAATCGGCGGAGATGTATAAGGGGGAGCAGTACTTC
TRBD2	TRBJ2-3	.	TRBV2	CASREGLAGASLDTQYF	TGTGCCAGCAGGGAGGGACTAGCGGGAGCTAGTTTGGATACGCAGTATTTT
.	TRBJ2-5	once	TRBV5-1	CASSVGGTSRAQETQYF	TGCGCCAGCAGCGTCGGAGGGACTTCCCGGGCCCAAGAGACCCAGTACTTC
TRBD2	TRBJ2-5	.	TRBV7-8	CASSLVLAGEGTQYF	TGTGCCAGCAGCTTAGTCCTAGCGGGCGAAGGGACCCAGTACTTC
TRBD1	TRBJ2-7	.	TRBV6-1	CASSELLPGQGAYEQYF	TGTGCCAGCAGCGAACTCCTTCCGGGACAGGGGGCCTACGAGCAGTACTTC
.	TRBJ2-1	.	TRBV7-8	CASSPRRVGRYEQFF	TGTGCCAGCAGCCCCCGCCGGGTGGGGCGGTATGAGCAGTTCTTC
.	TRBJ2-7	few	TRBV3-1/TRBV3-2	CASTANVYEQYF	TGTGCCAGCACCGCAAACGTCTACGAGCAGTACTTC
.	TRBJ2-2	.	TRBV10-3	CAISDTGELFF	TGTGCCATCAGTGACACCGGGGAGCTGTTTTTT
TRBD1	TRBJ1-2	few	TRBV5-4	CASSSTGDYGYTF	TGTGCCAGCAGCTCGACAGGGGATTATGGCTACACCTTC
TRBD2	TRBJ2-1	.	TRBV5-1	CASSLRTSGGANEQFF	TGCGCCAGCAGCTTACGGACTAGCGGGGGGGCCAATGAGCAGTTCTTC
TRBD1	TRBJ2-7	.	TRBV30	CAWRAYLMGQGIYEQYF	TGTGCCTGGAGAGCCTACCTTATGGGACAGGGTATCTACGAGCAGTACTTC
.	TRBJ2-1	.	TRBV25-1	CASSERDSPYNEQFF	TGTGCCAGCAGTGAGCGGGACAGTCCCTACAATGAGCAGTTCTTC
TRBD2	TRBJ2-3	.	TRBV12-5	CASGLGLAGPTDTQYF	TGTGCTAGTGGTTTGGGACTAGCGGGGCCCACAGATACGCAGTATTTT
TRBD1	TRBJ1-1	once	TRBV3-1/TRBV3-2	CASSYKTGGSAFF	TGTGCCAGCAGCTACAAGACAGGGGGGTCTGCTTTCTTT
.	TRBJ1-1	once	TRBV25-1	CASSPPDGGYTEAFF	TGTGCCAGCAGTCCCCCGGACGGTGGTTACACTGAAGCTTTCTTT
TRBD1	TRBJ1-5	.	TRBV6-5	CASSLDRTQPQHF	TGTGCCAGCAGTTTGGACAGGACTCAGCCCCAGCATTTT
TRBD2	TRBJ2-3	.	TRBV25-1	CASAFTSGKGPDTQYF	TGTGCCAGCGCATTTACTAGCGGGAAGGGTCCAGATACGCAGTATTTT
.	TRBJ1-6	.	TRBV2	CASSDSGLRPPLHF	TGTGCCAGCAGTGATTCAGGATTGAGGCCACCCCTCCACTTT
.	TRBJ2-2	.	TRBV11-3	CASSPGGGVNTGELFF	TGTGCCAGCAGCCCAGGAGGGGGAGTGAACACCGGGGAGCTGTTTTTT
TRBD1	TRBJ2-3	.	TRBV13	CASSPGQGAQGTDTQYF	TGTGCCAGCAGTCCGGGACAGGGGGCGCAAGGGACAGATACGCAGTATTTT
.	TRBJ2-2	.	TRBV27	CASSNQLAPSNTGELFF	TGTGCCAGCAGCAACCAACTAGCACCATCGAACACCGGGGAGCTGTTTTTT
TRBD2	TRBJ2-1	.	TRBV28	CASSNSETSGSHEQFF	TGTGCCAGCAGTAACTCGGAGACTAGCGGGAGTCATGAGCAGTTCTTC
.	TRBJ2-1	.	TRBV11-2	CASSFSRREQFF	TGTGCCAGCAGTTTCAGTCGGAGGGAGCAGTTCTTC
TRBD1	TRBJ2-1	few	TRBV6-2/TRBV6-3	CASSYTGGAGNEQFF	TGTGCCAGCAGTTACACAGGGGGCGCGGGCAATGAGCAGTTCTTC
TRBD2	TRBJ2-2	.	TRBV19	CASSILAGGPGTGELFF	TGTGCCAGTAGTATTCTAGCGGGAGGGCCTGGAACCGGGGAGCTGTTTTTT
TRBD1	TRBJ2-7	.	TRBV5-1	CASSLGYRGKGEQYF	TGCGCCAGCAGCTTGGGATACAGGGGAAAGGGCGAGCAGTACTTC
.	TRBJ1-1	.	TRBV30	CAWYRTFNTEAFF	TGTGCCTGGTACAGGACGTTCAACACTGAAGCTTTCTTT
.	TRBJ1-2	.	TRBV25-1	CASSQRIGSSYGYTF	TGTGCCAGCAGTCAAAGGATTGGGTCGTCCTATGGCTACACCTTC
TRBD1	TRBJ1-2	.	TRBV28	CAGGQLNYGYTF	TGTGCCGGGGGACAGCTTAACTATGGCTACACCTTC
TRBD2	TRBJ2-1	.	TRBV4-1	CASSRQGLAGGGNEQFF	TGCGCCAGCAGCCGCCAGGGACTAGCGGGAGGAGGTAATGAGCAGTTCTTC
.	TRBJ2-3	.	TRBV7-2	CASSLGGPSTDTQYF	TGTGCCAGCAGCTTAGGTGGACCGAGCACAGATACGCAGTATTTT
.	TRBJ2-1	.	TRBV19	CASSSHDGSSYNEQFF	TGTGCCAGTAGTTCACACGACGGCAGCTCCTACAATGAGCAGTTCTTC
TRBD1	TRBJ2-2	.	TRBV11-2	CASSLGGQGETGELFF	TGTGCCAGCAGCTTAGGGGGACAGGGGGAAACCGGGGAGCTGTTTTTT
.	TRBJ2-3	.	TRBV6-2/TRBV6-3	CASSYWGSGSSTDTQYF	TGTGCCAGCAGTTACTGGGGTAGCGGATCTAGCACAGATACGCAGTATTTT
.	TRBJ2-7	once	TRBV28	CASSLYIGPYEQYF	TGTGCCAGCAGTTTATACATTGGGCCCTACGAGCAGTACTTC
TRBD1	TRBJ2-1	.	TRBV19	CASSTGQGADNEQFF	TGTGCCAGTAGTACCGGACAGGGGGCTGACAATGAGCAGTTCTTC
.	TRBJ2-1	.	TRBV4-3	CASSQDRGYRYNEQFF	TGCGCCAGCAGCCAAGATAGGGGGTACCGCTACAATGAGCAGTTCTTC
TRBD1	TRBJ2-7	.	TRBV27	CASRGQNFYEQYF	TGTGCCAGCAGGGGACAGAATTTCTACGAGCAGTACTTC
TRBD1	TRBJ1-2	.	TRBV4-3	CASRQGVGTGAYGYTF	TGCGCCAGCAGACAGGGCGTGGGGACAGGGGCCTATGGCTACACCTTC
TRBD2	TRBJ2-7	.	TRBV27	CASSHFRGTSFYEQYF	TGTGCCAGCAGTCACTTTCGCGGGACTAGCTTTTACGAGCAGTACTTC